This TCR beta chain was captured by sequencing in a study of blood T cell repertoires in COVID-19. The wider study: Acute and convalescent COVID-19 samples came from the United States, Italy and Spain.

Clones were sequenced by immunoSEQ multiplex PCR, and TCRdb holds only the in-frame ones, with some missing. The table includes 200,000 to 250,000 clones, about 85% detected once. CDR1 is SGDLS and CDR2 is YYNGEE in the germline V gene. The CDR3 is 15 residues long. V was pared by 4 bases and J by 2 bases, with 6 bases of the junction left unmatched. This TCR was sampled from a man under 40 with active or convalescent COVID-19. Sequencing was done on a sample of peripheral blood. This chain connects TRBV9 to TRBJ2-7, with 10 bases lining up with TRBD2. CDR3 amino acids: CASSPQLAGTYEQYF. CDR3 bases: TGTGCCAGCAGCCCCCAACTAGCGGGGACCTACGAGCAGTACTTC.